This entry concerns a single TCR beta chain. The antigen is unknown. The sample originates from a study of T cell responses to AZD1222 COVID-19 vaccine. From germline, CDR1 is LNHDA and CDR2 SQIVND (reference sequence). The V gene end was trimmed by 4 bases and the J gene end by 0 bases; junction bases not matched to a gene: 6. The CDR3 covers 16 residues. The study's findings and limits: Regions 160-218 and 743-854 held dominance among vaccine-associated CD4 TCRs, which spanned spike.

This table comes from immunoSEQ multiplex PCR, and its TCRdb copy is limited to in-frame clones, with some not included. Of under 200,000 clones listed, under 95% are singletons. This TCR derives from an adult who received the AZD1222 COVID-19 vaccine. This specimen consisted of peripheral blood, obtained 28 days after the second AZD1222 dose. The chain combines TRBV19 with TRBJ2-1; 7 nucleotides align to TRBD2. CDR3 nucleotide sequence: TGTGCCAGTAGTACTCAGCGGGGCCACTCCTACAATGAGCAGTTCTTC. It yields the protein CASSTQRGHSYNEQFF.